Shown below are 25 T cell receptor beta chains from a single sample sequenced in a study of TIL therapy for anti-PD-1-resistant metastatic lung cancer. Time point noted: pre-treatment sample, taken before nivolumab and TIL therapy. The libraries were made with immunoSEQ v3. Here immunoSEQ multiplex PCR was the method, and the copy in TCRdb shows in-frame clones only, minus some. The profile shows about 60,000 clones, 55% to 75% of them singletons. The sequenced sample was blood, obtained at baseline. The receptor source for this set is a person between 25 and 80 years old with non-small cell lung cancer.

J is TRBJ2-1 and V is TRBV29-1; 8 positions agree with TRBD1. The junction had 12 bases not matched to a gene; V was cut back by 0 bases and J by 2 bases. The CDR3 totals 18 residues. Germline CDR1 reads SQVTM; CDR2 reads ANQGSEA. CDR3 amino acids: CSVEDPRDRFITYNEQFF. In DNA, the CDR3 is TGCAGCGTTGAAGATCCCCGGGACAGGTTCATTACCTACAATGAGCAGTTCTTC.

This clone was found a few times. CDR3 loop: CASRRVPYNEQFF. The CDR3 bases are TGTGCCAGTAGGCGGGTCCCCTACAATGAGCAGTTCTTC. The rearrangement uses TRBV2 and TRBJ2-1; D may be TRBD2 (5 bases). Per germline, CDR1 SNHLY and CDR2 FYNNEI. V lost 9 bases and J 2 bases, leaving 11 bases between the germline ends. There are 13 residues in the CDR3.

The chain has TRBV11-2 and TRBJ2-6, with 7 bases identical to TRBD1. Trimming took 5 bases from V and 2 from J; bases not matched to a gene: 6. CDR1 and CDR2 (germline): SGHAT, FQNNGV. The CDR3 covers 16 residues. CDR3 nucleotide sequence: TGTGCCAGCAGCCCCGTTAGGGGGCCTGGGGCCAACGTCCTGACTTTC. Translating it yields CASSPVRGPGANVLTF.

The chain has TRBV2 and TRBJ2-1, with TRBD2 matching over 7 bases. V lost 8 bases and J lost 7; bases outside the gene matches: 8. The germline V gene encodes CDR1 SNHLY and CDR2 FYNNEI. The CDR3 covers 13 residues. The CDR3 here is CASGWTRENEQFF. Here the CDR3 DNA reads TGTGCCAGCGGATGGACTAGAGAGAATGAGCAGTTCTTC.

This chain joins TRBV19 and TRBJ1-5, with 8 bases that match TRBD1. Trimming took 7 bases from V and 7 from J; bases not matched to a gene: 12. Germline V gene data show CDR1 as LNHDA and CDR2 as SQIVND (reference sequence). CDR3 length equals 15 residues. As DNA, the CDR3 is TGTGCCAGTATGGGGTCCGGGACAGGACACCAGCCCCAGCATTTT. Translating it yields CASMGSGTGHQPQHF.

The chain has TRBV18 and TRBJ1-1; no definite D call. The CDR3 totals 14 residues. Trimming stripped 3 bases from V and 0 bases from J, with 8 bases between. Germline V gene lookup returns CDR1 KGHSH and CDR2 LQKENI. CDR3 nucleotide sequence: TGTGCCAGCTCACCCGGCCTGATGAACACTGAAGCTTTCTTT. Its translation: CASSPGLMNTEAFF.

V is TRBV11-2 and J is TRBJ2-1, with a possible D match to TRBD2 (5 bases). The CDR3 totals 14 residues. The germline gives CDR1 SGHAT, CDR2 FQNNGV. Between the trimmed V and J ends, which lost 1 base and 4 bases, there was a span of 8 bases. The DNA of the CDR3 is TGTGCCAGCAGCTTAGGGACTCGGTACAATGAGCAGTTCTTC. This encodes CASSLGTRYNEQFF.

The V gene is TRBV19, the J gene TRBJ2-5; 8 bases match TRBD1. CDR3 size: 15 residues. The germline V gene has CDR1 LNHDA and CDR2 SQIVND (reference sequence). The V segment lost 0 bases and the J segment 5 bases; nucleotides outside the gene matches: 5. The CDR3 nucleotides read TGTGCCAGTAGTATAGACACAGGGGGTCAGGAGACCCAGTACTTC. It specifies CASSIDTGGQETQYF. Complete variable domain (other parts from reference TRBV19 and TRBJ2-5): DGGITQSPKYLFRKEGQNVTLSCEQNLNHDAMYWYRQDPGQGLRLIYYSQIVNDFQKGDIAEGYSVSREKKESFPLTVTSAQKNPTAFYLCASSIDTGGQETQYFGPGTRLLVL.

There are many counts of this clone. In DNA, the CDR3 is TGTGCCAGCAGTTTATCTCGGGGGGGCAATCAGCCCCAGCATTTT. It yields the protein CASSLSRGGNQPQHF. The J gene is TRBJ1-5, the V gene TRBV27; D is possibly TRBD1 (5 bases). The germline V and J ends were trimmed by 0 bases and 2 bases, with 8 bases remaining between them. The CDR3 loop spans 15 amino acids. Germline CDR1 and CDR2: MNHEY and SMNVEV (reference sequence).

The chain carries TRBV6-5 and TRBJ2-7; D not certain. The CDR3 runs to 14 residues. V lost 0 bases and J 2 bases, leaving 8 bases between the germline ends. Germline CDR1 and CDR2: MNHEY and SVGAGI. As DNA, the CDR3 is TGTGCCAGCAGTTACTCGATCGGAGCCTACGAGCAGTACTTC. It codes for CASSYSIGAYEQYF.

This clone was observed a single time. The rearrangement joins TRBV30 to TRBJ1-4, with TRBD1 matching 8 bases. The CDR3 length is 15 residues. Trimming at V came to 5 bases and at J to 7 bases, leaving 12 bases not matched to a gene. The germline CDR1 and CDR2 sequences are GTSNPN and SVGIG (reference sequence). The CDR3 DNA reads as TGTGCCTGGTCCCGAAGACAGGGACAGGCTGAAAAACTGTTTTTT. Amino acid sequence: CAWSRRQGQAEKLFF.

This clone was seen a handful of times. The chain has TRBV5-1 and TRBJ2-5, with D unclear. Germline CDR1 and CDR2: SGHRS and YFSETQ. The CDR3 is made up of 15 amino acids. Trimming left V 1 base short and J 3 bases short, with 13 bases between. This CDR3 is CASSLRYSQKETQYF. The CDR3 DNA reads TGCGCCAGCAGCTTGCGCTATTCACAGAAAGAGACCCAGTACTTC.

V gene TRBV12-5 combines with J gene TRBJ2-1, with TRBD1 matching 12 bases. Germline V gene lookup returns CDR1 LGHNT and CDR2 FRNRAP. Germline trimming cut 7 bases from V and 2 bases from J; bases unmatched to any gene: 12. The CDR3 totals 18 residues. The CDR3 nucleotides read TGTGCTAGTGCCCCTTCCACGGGACAGGGGGCTCCCTACAATGAGCAGTTCTTC. Its protein product is CASAPSTGQGAPYNEQFF.

The gene calls are TRBV12-5 and TRBJ2-3; TRBD1 aligns across 8 bases. Per germline, CDR1 LGHNT and CDR2 FRNRAP. The CDR3 has 15 amino acids. The V segment lost 4 bases and the J segment 2 bases; nucleotides outside the gene matches: 5. The CDR3 sequence: CASGSWTGPTDTQYF. As DNA, the CDR3 is TGTGCTAGTGGTTCCTGGACAGGGCCCACAGATACGCAGTATTTT.

The gene calls are TRBV9 and TRBJ1-2, with a weak D call TRBD1 (6 bases). Between the trimmed V and J ends, which lost 0 bases and 3 bases, there was a span of 9 bases. The CDR3 totals 14 residues. CDR1 is SGDLS and CDR2 is YYNGEE in the germline V gene. This chain's CDR3 is CASSVGEGDYGYTF. CDR3 DNA sequence: TGTGCCAGCAGCGTAGGGGAGGGGGACTATGGCTACACCTTC.

The rearrangement joins TRBV5-1 to TRBJ2-1; the match to TRBD2 covers 9 bases. The CDR3 spans 15 residues. Germline CDR1 is SGHRS and CDR2 is YFSETQ. V lost 5 bases to trimming and J lost 1 base; unmatched junction nucleotides: 4. CDR3 amino acids: CASRVAGASYNEQFF. The CDR3, as DNA: TGCGCCAGCAGAGTAGCGGGAGCTTCCTACAATGAGCAGTTCTTC. The entire variable domain, with the rest obtained from reference TRBV5-1 and TRBJ2-1, is as follows: KAGVTQTPRYLIKTRGQQVTLSCSPISGHRSVSWYQQTPGQGLQFLFEYFSETQRNKGNFPGRFSGRQFSNSRSEMNVSTLELGDSALYLCASRVAGASYNEQFFGPGTRLTVL.

This clone has just a few counts. The chain carries TRBV2 and TRBJ1-1; the match to TRBD1 covers 7 bases. The germline V gene encodes CDR1 SNHLY and CDR2 FYNNEI. V shed 6 bases, J shed 4 bases, and the junction held 11 bases outside the gene matches. This CDR3 contains 15 residues. CDR3 DNA: TGTGCCAGCAGGGACCTGACAGGGTCCTTCACTGAAGCTTTCTTT. It codes for CASRDLTGSFTEAFF.

This chain connects TRBV5-1 to TRBJ2-5; 7 nucleotides align to TRBD2. Germline CDR1 SGHRS, CDR2 YFSETQ. V was pared by 0 bases and J by 5 bases, with 7 bases of the junction left unmatched. The CDR3 is 15 residues long. The CDR3 DNA is TGCGCCAGCAGCTTGGCAGGACTAGAGGTGGAGACCCAGTACTTC. This codes for CASSLAGLEVETQYF.

This chain uses TRBV7-2 with TRBJ2-1; the D gene could be TRBD1 or TRBD2 (5 bases each). The CDR3 is 14 amino acids. V lost 1 base to trimming and J lost 12 bases, with 16 bases between them. CDR1 is SGHTA, CDR2 FQGNSA, per germline. CDR3 DNA: TGTGCCAGCAGCTTAGAATTTAGTATGGGACGGCAGTTCTTC. It yields the protein CASSLEFSMGRQFF.

V usage is TRBV18 and J usage is TRBJ2-5; 7 nucleotides agree with TRBD2. This CDR3 is 14 amino acids long. With 0 bases clipped from V and 2 bases from J, the junction kept 0 bases outside the gene matches. Germline CDR1 and CDR2: KGHSH and LQKENI. The CDR3 region is CASSPPGLQETQYF. For the CDR3, the DNA is TGTGCCAGCTCACCACCGGGACTACAAGAGACCCAGTACTTC.

V gene TRBV7-9 combines with J gene TRBJ2-2, with 9 bases matching TRBD1. The ends lost 10 bases at V and 4 bases at J; junction bases unmatched: 7. In germline, CDR1 is SEHNR, CDR2 FQNEAQ (reference sequence). There are 14 residues in the CDR3. The CDR3 here is CATPGQGPTGELFF. For the CDR3, the DNA is TGTGCCACACCGGGACAGGGCCCCACCGGGGAGCTGTTTTTT.

This chain connects TRBV29-1 to TRBJ2-3, with D possibly matching TRBD2 (6 bases). Germline values: CDR1 SQVTM, CDR2 ANQGSEA. The V end lost 3 bases, the J end lost 4 bases, and 8 bases lay between the germline ends. The CDR3 consists of 12 residues. The CDR3 loop reads CSVDGGSDTQYF. CDR3 nucleotides: TGCAGCGTTGACGGGGGATCAGATACGCAGTATTTT.

For this clone: This specimen includes other DNA sequences encoding the same CDR3. J is TRBJ2-1 and V is TRBV9; 9 bases map to TRBD2. Per the germline V gene, CDR1 is SGDLS and CDR2 is YYNGEE. Germline trimming cut 0 bases from V and 4 bases from J; bases unmatched to any gene: 2. The CDR3 has 15 amino acids. The CDR3 loop reads CASSVALAGYNEQFF. The DNA of the CDR3 is TGTGCCAGCAGCGTAGCTCTAGCGGGGTACAATGAGCAGTTCTTC.

In DNA, the CDR3 is TGTGCCAGCAGCTTAGGAGGGGCAGGGATCGAGCAGTACTTC. Translated, it gives CASSLGGAGIEQYF. The J gene is TRBJ2-7, the V gene TRBV11-2; D is perhaps TRBD1 or TRBD2 (5 bases each). The V and J ends lost 1 base and 6 bases respectively, with 13 bases between them. The CDR3 spans 14 residues. Germline CDR1 is SGHAT and CDR2 is FQNNGV.

This clone came up once. The gene calls are TRBV9 and TRBJ2-1; 8 bases map to TRBD2. The CDR3 runs to 16 residues. CDR1 is SGDLS and CDR2 is YYNGEE in the germline V gene. The V gene end was trimmed by 4 bases and the J gene end by 0 bases; junction bases not matched to a gene: 6. CDR3 in DNA: TGTGCCAGCAGCAAGCTTAGCGGGGCCTCCTACAATGAGCAGTTCTTC. Translation: CASSKLSGASYNEQFF.